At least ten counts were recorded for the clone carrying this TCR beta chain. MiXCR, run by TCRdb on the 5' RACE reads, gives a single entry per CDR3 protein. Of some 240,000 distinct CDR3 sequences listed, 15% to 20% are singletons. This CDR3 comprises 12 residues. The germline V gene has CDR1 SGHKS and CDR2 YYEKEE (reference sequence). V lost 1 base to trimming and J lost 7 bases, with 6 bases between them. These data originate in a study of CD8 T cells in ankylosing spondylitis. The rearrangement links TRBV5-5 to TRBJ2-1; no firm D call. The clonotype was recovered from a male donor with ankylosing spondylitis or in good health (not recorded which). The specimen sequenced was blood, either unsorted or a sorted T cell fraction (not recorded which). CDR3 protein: CASSLLVNEQFF. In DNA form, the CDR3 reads TGTGCCAGCAGCTTGTTGGTGAATGAGCAGTTCTTC.